This is a list of T cell receptor beta chains from one sample in a study of shared clonotypes between healthy human individuals. Sequenced by immunoSEQ multiplex PCR; TCRdb stores in-frame clones only, minus some. The table includes millions of clones, approximately 90% detected once. The specimen was naive CD4+ T cells sorted from blood. All receptors come from a man younger than 35 in good health. The CDR3 runs from the conserved cysteine through the conserved F or W. D genes are given only for firm matches. For some rows the clone size is stated as once, few or many, or as a class when expanded; others skip it.

j_gene | d_gene | abundance | v_gene | CDR3nt | CDR3aa
TRBJ1-1 | NA | NA | TRBV5-4 | TGTGCCAGCAGCTTGGGTAGTCGCCGTGAAGCTTTCTTT | CASSLGSRREAFF
TRBJ2-2 | NA | NA | TRBV7-9 | TGTGCCAGCAGCTTACTTCTACAGAACACCGGGGAGCTGTTTTTT | CASSLLLQNTGELFF
TRBJ2-2 | NA | NA | TRBV7-3 | TGTGCCAGCAGGGCAGGGAACACCGGGGAGCTGTTTTTT | CASRAGNTGELFF
TRBJ2-1 | NA | NA | TRBV5-1 | TGCGCCAGCAGCTCCGTAGCGGAGCAGTTCTTC | CASSSVAEQFF
TRBJ1-4 | TRBD1 | NA | TRBV28 | TGTGCCAGCAGTCCAGGGGGGAGGAGTGGAAAACTGTTTTTT | CASSPGGRSGKLFF
TRBJ1-2 | NA | NA | TRBV5-1 | TGCGCCAGCAGCTTGGCCGGAGGAGATGGCTACACCTTC | CASSLAGGDGYTF
TRBJ2-3 | NA | NA | TRBV9 | TGTGCCAGCAGCGTGGCGAACACAGATACGCAGTATTTT | CASSVANTDTQYF
TRBJ1-5 | NA | few | TRBV19 | TGTGCCGCGGGGGGCCAGCATTTT | CAAGGQHF
TRBJ2-3 | NA | NA | TRBV9 | TGTGCCAGCAGCGTAGGGGCTATCAGCACAGATACGCAGTATTTT | CASSVGAISTDTQYF
TRBJ1-2 | TRBD1 | NA | TRBV27 | TGTGCCAGCAGTTCGGGACAGAGGGAATACTATGGCTACACCTTC | CASSSGQREYYGYTF
TRBJ1-6 | TRBD1 | once | TRBV9 | TGTGCCAGCAGCGTAGGTATGACAGGGGGTATTTCACCCCTCCACTTT | CASSVGMTGGISPLHF
TRBJ1-1 | NA | few | TRBV6-5 | TGTGCCAGCAGTTACTCAGGGAGGTTTGGCACTGAAGCTTTCTTT | CASSYSGRFGTEAFF
TRBJ1-1 | TRBD1 | NA | TRBV5-1 | TGCGCCAGCAGGCCTGGACAGGGGGCATCTGAAGCTTTCTTT | CASRPGQGASEAFF
TRBJ2-7 | NA | few | TRBV5-4 | TGTGCCAGCAGCCTCGGCGGAAAATTCAACTACGAGCAGTACTTC | CASSLGGKFNYEQYF
TRBJ1-1 | NA | NA | TRBV7-9 | TGTGCCAGCAGCTTAGCGGGGGGAGGAGGGACTGAAGCTTTCTTT | CASSLAGGGGTEAFF
TRBJ2-3 | NA | once | TRBV10-1 | TGCGCCAGCCGGCTTGGGGCCAAAGACACAGATACGCAGTATTTT | CASRLGAKDTDTQYF
TRBJ1-5 | NA | NA | TRBV10-1 | TGCGCCAGCTCCAGCTCACCGGGACGGATAAATCAGCCCCAGCATTTT | CASSSSPGRINQPQHF
TRBJ2-5 | TRBD2 | NA | TRBV5-1 | TGCGCCAGCAGCCAATCAGCGGGAGCGGAGACCCAGTACTTC | CASSQSAGAETQYF
TRBJ1-1 | TRBD1 | few | TRBV6-1 | TGTGCCAGCAGTGAACGCGGCAGGGGGACCGAAGCTTTCTTT | CASSERGRGTEAFF
TRBJ1-5 | NA | NA | TRBV30 | TGTGCCTGGGGGCGCGGTCAGCCCCAGCATTTT | CAWGRGQPQHF
TRBJ1-3 | NA | NA | TRBV9 | TGTGCCAGCAGCGTTGGAGGTGGGGACTCTGGAAACACCATATATTTT | CASSVGGGDSGNTIYF
TRBJ1-6 | NA | few | TRBV7-9 | TGTGCCAGCAGCTCATCAGGGGTCGGGGGTAATTCACCCCTCCACTTT | CASSSSGVGGNSPLHF
TRBJ2-5 | NA | NA | TRBV7-2 | TGTGCCAGCAGCTTAGGGAGTTTACAGACCCAGTACTTC | CASSLGSLQTQYF
TRBJ1-2 | NA | NA | TRBV5-6 | TGTGCCAGCAGCTCCCCCGGAGGCTACACCTTC | CASSSPGGYTF
TRBJ1-1 | NA | NA | TRBV18 | TGTGCCAGCTCACCACCCGCCCGAACAACTGAAGCTTTCTTT | CASSPPARTTEAFF
TRBJ1-5 | TRBD1 | NA | TRBV28 | TGTGCCAGCAGTGGGACAGGGGGTAATCAGCCCCAGCATTTT | CASSGTGGNQPQHF
TRBJ1-4 | TRBD1 | NA | TRBV18 | TGTGCCAGCTCACCACCCCGGACAGGTTCATCTGAAAAACTGTTTTTT | CASSPPRTGSSEKLFF
TRBJ2-4 | NA | NA | TRBV6-6 | TGTGCCAGCAGTTACCTCGGGGCTCAGGGCATTCAGTACTTC | CASSYLGAQGIQYF
TRBJ2-7 | NA | NA | TRBV6-1 | TGTGCCAGCAGTAGAGACGGAGTCTACGAGCAGTACTTC | CASSRDGVYEQYF
TRBJ1-5 | NA | few | TRBV2 | TGTGCCAGCAGGAATAGCAATCAGCCCCAGCATTTT | CASRNSNQPQHF
TRBJ1-1 | TRBD1 | NA | TRBV27 | TGTGCCAGCAGTTTCAACACTCGCAGGGGGCTGCTCGTTGAGAACACTGAAGCTTTCTTT | CASSFNTRRGLLVENTEAFF
TRBJ2-7 | TRBD2 | NA | TRBV2 | TGTGCCAGCAGTCAGCGGGGCAATGGCGAGCAGTACTTC | CASSQRGNGEQYF
TRBJ1-3 | TRBD1 | NA | TRBV6-1 | TGTGCCAGCAGTCAGACAGGGAACGGAAACACCATATATTTT | CASSQTGNGNTIYF
TRBJ2-5 | NA | NA | TRBV6-5 | TGTGCCAGCAGTCGACAGTTCCAAGAGACCCAGTACTTC | CASSRQFQETQYF
TRBJ1-2 | TRBD1 | NA | TRBV11-2 | TGTGCCAGCAGCTCAGACAGGGCCGACTCTAACTATGGCTACACCTTC | CASSSDRADSNYGYTF
TRBJ2-7 | NA | NA | TRBV6-5 | TGTGCCAGCAGTTACTCGCGTAAGGGATCCTACGAGCAGTACTTC | CASSYSRKGSYEQYF
TRBJ2-3 | NA | NA | TRBV29-1 | TGCAGCGTGCCCCGGGGGTCCCAAGGAGATACGCAGTATTTT | CSVPRGSQGDTQYF
TRBJ2-7 | TRBD1 | once | TRBV7-8 | TGTGCCAGCAGCAACCGGGACAGGGGTCCCTACGAGCAGTACTTC | CASSNRDRGPYEQYF
TRBJ1-1 | NA | NA | TRBV7-2 | TGTGCCAGCAGCCCCCAGGGGTCTGGAACTGAAGCTTTCTTT | CASSPQGSGTEAFF
TRBJ2-3 | TRBD1 | few | TRBV5-1 | TGCGCCAGCAGCCCGACAGGGGGCACAGATACGCAGTATTTT | CASSPTGGTDTQYF